Presented here are 5 T cell receptor beta chains from one specimen sequenced in a study of blood T cells in healthy people across ages (dated by TCRdb to 2013 to 2016). Library preparation used 5' RACE. Sequencing relied on an Illumina HiSeq 2500. A second about 7 to 12 cycle PCR used a sample-barcoded 5' primer and a J-beta primer mix. TCRdb reprocessed the public reads (quality trimming at Q25 with fastp, clone calling with MiXCR) and kept in-frame beta chains. Each CDR3 protein appears once, grouped with its most common genes and DNA. This sample gives around 1.5 million distinct CDR3 sequences in total; approximately 38% of them show up just once. Roughly 8.2% of the sample belongs to the ten largest clones. Sequenced input: blood. The receptors here all came from a woman between 18 and 30 years old in good health.

This clonotype was counted between two and nine times. At one end the junction does not follow the germline gene, possibly because of a read error. This chain uses TRBV4-1 with TRBJ2-1, with 14 positions matching TRBD2. The CDR3 has 20 amino acids. Germline loops: CDR1 MGHRA, CDR2 YSYEKL. The CDR3 reads CAGSPWGGLAGVSSYNEQFF. CDR3 bases: TGCGCCGGCAGCCCTTGGGGGGGACTAGCGGGAGTATCTTCCTACAATGAGCAGTTCTTC.

This rearrangement joins TRBV6-5 to TRBJ1-1, with D possibly matching TRBD1 (6 bases). The CDR3 covers 14 residues. CDR1 and CDR2 from the germline V gene are MNHEY and SVGAGI. Deletions cut 2 bases from V and 1 base from J, with 8 bases between. CDR3 nucleotides: TGTGCCAGCAGTTACCAGGGGAAGAACACTGAAGCTTTCTTT. It translates to CASSYQGKNTEAFF.

This chain uses TRBV10-3 with TRBJ1-2; D is ambiguous. This CDR3 has 15 residues. V dropped 0 bases and J dropped 4 bases, with 12 bases sitting between them. Germline CDR1 reads ENHRY; CDR2 reads SYGVKD. CDR3 amino acids: CAISESQASGYGYTF. The DNA of the CDR3 is TGTGCCATCAGTGAGTCCCAGGCCAGCGGCTATGGCTACACCTTC.

The chain combines TRBV2 with TRBJ1-1; unclear D gene. The CDR3 is 12 amino acids. The V gene's germline CDR1 is SNHLY and CDR2 FYNNEI. The V end was cut by 6 bases, the J end by 3 bases, with 8 bases between. The CDR3 nucleotides are TGTGCCAGCAGGGGGAGGTACACTGAAGCTTTCTTT. It yields the protein CASRGRYTEAFF.

The chain recombines TRBV28 with TRBJ1-6; D is undetermined. This CDR3 is 17 amino acids long. Germline loops: CDR1 MDHEN, CDR2 SYDVKM. Trimming shortened V by 4 bases and J by 0 bases, and 13 bases separated the two germline ends. The CDR3 reads CASSSTGFSSYNSPLHF. The CDR3 bases are TGTGCCAGCAGTTCAACCGGGTTTAGCTCCTATAATTCACCCCTCCACTTT.